This TCR beta chain emerged from a study of identical twins. Overall study results and limits: The same donors were not followed; conclusions instead depended on cross-sectional statistical analysis. Cord blood beta clonotypes present at high abundance carried fewer insertions; no such pattern appeared in memory repertoires. Zero-insertion findings could be partly confounded by invariant cells (MAIT and iNKT cells).

A universal primer site was incorporated via template switching, and the cDNA contained unique molecular identifiers. Using its own MiXCR run on the 5' RACE reads, TCRdb lists one record per CDR3 protein. The sample consists of 690,000 or so distinct CDR3 sequences, around 6% of them appearing once. The table lists this clonotype with many counts. Its specificity is not known. The germline gives CDR1 SNHLY, CDR2 FYNNEI. The length of the CDR3 is 14 residues. Unmatched junction bases numbered 4, after V lost 4 bases and J lost 5 bases. V is TRBV2 and J is TRBJ2-2; 7 nucleotides align to TRBD2. The sequencing input was naive T cells sorted from blood. This TCR derives from a man aged 18-30 years in good health. CDR3: CASSGTSATGELFF. CDR3 nucleotides: TGTGCCAGCAGTGGAACTAGCGCGACCGGGGAGCTGTTTTTT.